These T cell receptor beta chains were read from a single sample in a study of vaccination effects on CD4 cells after COVID-19. Only in-frame clones appear in the TCRdb table, and some are missing; sequencing was by immunoSEQ multiplex PCR. The data show tens of thousands of clones, with roughly two thirds seen just once and around 12% held by the top ten. Their antigens remain unidentified. The material sequenced was CD4+ T cells from PBMCs cultured with HCoV-229E spike peptides, taken after COVID-19 vaccination. Receptor source: a human donor who received a COVID-19 vaccine. Each CDR3 is given without its conserved first and last residue. Rows give clone size only sometimes, using once, few, many, or a class for an expanded clone.

CDR3 protein	J gene	clone size	V gene
SAAPMAEAF	TRBJ1-1	NA	TRBV20-1
ASSDSAGSTDTQY	TRBJ2-3	NA	TRBV6-4
ASGLVYRGLDYMNTEAF	TRBJ1-1	NA	TRBV12-5
ASTSYGLAGATDTQY	TRBJ2-3	NA	TRBV5-5
ASSTRLNTEAF	TRBJ1-1	NA	TRBV5-1
ASSLWGRDRASYEQY	TRBJ2-7	NA	TRBV5-6
ASSQGSVGPRHTEAF	TRBJ1-1	NA	TRBV3-1/TRBV3-2
ASSLVPGTYYEQY	TRBJ2-7	NA	TRBV11-2
ASSLDLTGELF	TRBJ2-2	NA	TRBV5-4
ASSLGGGGDF	TRBJ1-1	NA	TRBV12-3/TRBV12-4
ASSTGLAGNNEQF	TRBJ2-1	NA	TRBV6-5
ASSSTGGRTEAF	TRBJ1-1	NA	TRBV11-3
ASSDKGASGNTIY	TRBJ1-3	NA	TRBV2
ASSFNRGGNTEAF	TRBJ1-1	NA	TRBV11-2
ASSLGGNTIY	TRBJ1-3	NA	TRBV5-1
ASSLNIGGQY	TRBJ2-7	few	TRBV13
ASYSGRAAGGELF	TRBJ2-2	NA	TRBV5-1
AAGWSGQPQH	TRBJ1-5	NA	TRBV30
ASSDQAYSNQPQH	TRBJ1-5	few	TRBV6-1
ATSRAAGGVLVYEQY	TRBJ2-7	once	TRBV15
ASSATGNYGYT	TRBJ1-2	once	TRBV6-5
ASSHTLNQPQH	TRBJ1-5	NA	TRBV6-5
ASSPGAGDSYNEQF	TRBJ2-1	once	TRBV18
ASSLSRGSTDTQY	TRBJ2-3	NA	TRBV27
ASSPGAYNSPLH	TRBJ1-6	few	TRBV18
ASSLWGQGLRGNTGELF	TRBJ2-2	NA	TRBV19
SVARADYNEQF	TRBJ2-1	once	TRBV29-1
ASSIRTSGRGRYTGELF	TRBJ2-2	NA	TRBV19
ASSRGEVNTEAF	TRBJ1-1	NA	TRBV5-1
ASSPDAAEETQY	TRBJ2-5	NA	TRBV18
ASSFAGGGSTDTQY	TRBJ2-3	few	TRBV5-6
ASSTAGTGGHEQY	TRBJ2-7	NA	TRBV7-9
ATRWGRDTEAF	TRBJ1-1	NA	TRBV6-6
SASSSYEQY	TRBJ2-7	NA	TRBV20-1
ASSGGQGLGYGYT	TRBJ1-2	NA	TRBV6-5
ASSGAGANQPQH	TRBJ1-5	NA	TRBV19
ASGTTTGSTGELF	TRBJ2-2	NA	TRBV2
ANSPIAGGPDTQY	TRBJ2-3	NA	TRBV2
AISESGREGETQY	TRBJ2-5	NA	TRBV10-3
ASSVVNQPQH	TRBJ1-5	few	TRBV2
ASSRDPWETQY	TRBJ2-5	NA	TRBV6-4
ASSPRQYNSPLH	TRBJ1-6	NA	TRBV11-2
ASSPHSNQPQH	TRBJ1-5	NA	TRBV7-2
ASSPLDRGYNEQF	TRBJ2-1	NA	TRBV18
SARDFPEVF	TRBJ2-1	NA	TRBV20-1
ASRLLVGGFTEAF	TRBJ1-1	NA	TRBV2
ASSIEKREGNTQY	TRBJ2-3	few	TRBV19